This T cell receptor (beta chain) was retrieved from a study of response to subunit inactivated influenza vaccine. General study results and limits: Seasonal influenza vaccination, on each occasion, was suggested by the authors to recruit few new T cells.

Of note for this clonotype: The target antigen is unknown.

MiXCR, applied by TCRdb to the RT-PCR reads, yields one record per CDR3 protein. Of about 700,000 distinct CDR3 sequences listed, about 14% are singletons. Sequencing was performed on PBMCs from blood, taken 14 to 15 days before vaccination. This receptor was obtained from a man in his fifties or sixties who received an inactivated influenza vaccine.

The CDR3, as DNA: TGCGCCAGCAGCCAAGAGTGGTCCATAGTAGGCGCAGATACGCAGTATTTT. Translation: CASSQEWSIVGADTQYF. This chain joins TRBV4-3 and TRBJ2-3; D is ambiguous. Germline values: CDR1 LGHNA, CDR2 YSLEER. The CDR3 contains 17 residues. Trimming pared 0 bases from V and 4 bases from J, leaving 17 bases between.